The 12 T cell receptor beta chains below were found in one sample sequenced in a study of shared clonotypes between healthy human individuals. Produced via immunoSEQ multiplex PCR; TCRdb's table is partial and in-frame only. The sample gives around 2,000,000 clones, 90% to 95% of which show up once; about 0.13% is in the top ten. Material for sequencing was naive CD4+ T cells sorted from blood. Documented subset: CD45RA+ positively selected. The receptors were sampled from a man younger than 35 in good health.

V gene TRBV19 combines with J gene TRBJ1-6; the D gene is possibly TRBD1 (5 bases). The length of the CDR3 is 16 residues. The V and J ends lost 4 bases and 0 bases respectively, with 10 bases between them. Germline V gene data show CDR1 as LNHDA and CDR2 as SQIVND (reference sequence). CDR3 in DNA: TGTGCCAGTAGTAGGGGCAGGAGCTCCTATAATTCACCCCTCCACTTT. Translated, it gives CASSRGRSSYNSPLHF.

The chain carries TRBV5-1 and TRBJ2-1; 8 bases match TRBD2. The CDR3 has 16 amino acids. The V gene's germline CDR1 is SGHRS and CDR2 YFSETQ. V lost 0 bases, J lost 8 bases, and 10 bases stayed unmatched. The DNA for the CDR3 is TGCGCCAGCAGCTTGGTTGGGACTAGTGTAGTCGATGAGCAGTTCTTC. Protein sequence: CASSLVGTSVVDEQFF. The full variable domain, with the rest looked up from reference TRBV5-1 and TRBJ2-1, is KAGVTQTPRYLIKTRGQQVTLSCSPISGHRSVSWYQQTPGQGLQFLFEYFSETQRNKGNFPGRFSGRQFSNSRSEMNVSTLELGDSALYLCASSLVGTSVVDEQFFGPGTRLTVL.

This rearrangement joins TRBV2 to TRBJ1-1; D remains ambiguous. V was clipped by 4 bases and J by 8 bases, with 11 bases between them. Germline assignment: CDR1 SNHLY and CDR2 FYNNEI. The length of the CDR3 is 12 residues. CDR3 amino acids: CASSVTELEAFF. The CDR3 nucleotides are TGTGCCAGCAGTGTGACGGAACTCGAAGCTTTCTTT.

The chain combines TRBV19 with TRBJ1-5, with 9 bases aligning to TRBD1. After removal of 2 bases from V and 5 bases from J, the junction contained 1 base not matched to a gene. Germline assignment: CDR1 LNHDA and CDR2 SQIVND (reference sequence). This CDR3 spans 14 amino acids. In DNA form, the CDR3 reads TGTGCCAGTAGTATACGGACAGGGGATCAGCCCCAGCATTTT. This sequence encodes CASSIRTGDQPQHF.

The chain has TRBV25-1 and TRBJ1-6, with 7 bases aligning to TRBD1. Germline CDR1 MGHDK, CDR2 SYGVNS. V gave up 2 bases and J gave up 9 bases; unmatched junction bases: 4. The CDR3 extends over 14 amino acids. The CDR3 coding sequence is TGTGCCAGCAGTGAAGTAGGGGGCGGTTCACCCCTCCACTTT. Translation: CASSEVGGGSPLHF.

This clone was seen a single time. The DNA of the CDR3 is TGTGCCAGTAGGGACAGGTTCGGCGCAGGTAATTCACCCCTCCACTTT. This encodes CASRDRFGAGNSPLHF. The rearrangement links TRBV19 to TRBJ1-6, with 7 bases fitting TRBD1. J gave up 6 bases and V 6 bases, and 11 bases lay outside the gene matches. This CDR3 is built from 16 residues. From germline, CDR1 is LNHDA and CDR2 SQIVND (reference sequence).

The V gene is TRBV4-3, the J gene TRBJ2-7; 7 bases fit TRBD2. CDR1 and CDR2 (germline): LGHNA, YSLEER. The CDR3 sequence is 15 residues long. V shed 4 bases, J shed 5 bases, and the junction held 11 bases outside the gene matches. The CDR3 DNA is TGCGCCAGCAGCCTCAGAGGACTAGAATCCGACGAGCAGTACTTC. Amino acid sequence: CASSLRGLESDEQYF.

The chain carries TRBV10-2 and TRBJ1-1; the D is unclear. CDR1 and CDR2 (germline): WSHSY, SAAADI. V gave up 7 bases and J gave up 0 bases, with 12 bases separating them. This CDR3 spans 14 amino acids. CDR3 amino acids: CASKVRGMNTEAFF. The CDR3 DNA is TGCGCCAGCAAAGTCCGGGGAATGAACACTGAAGCTTTCTTT.

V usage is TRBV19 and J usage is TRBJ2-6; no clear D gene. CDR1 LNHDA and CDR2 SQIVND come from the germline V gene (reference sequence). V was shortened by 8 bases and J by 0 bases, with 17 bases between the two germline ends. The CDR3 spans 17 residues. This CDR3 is CASHDHSTSSGANVLTF. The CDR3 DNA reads TGTGCCAGTCATGACCACAGTACCAGCTCTGGGGCCAACGTCCTGACTTTC.

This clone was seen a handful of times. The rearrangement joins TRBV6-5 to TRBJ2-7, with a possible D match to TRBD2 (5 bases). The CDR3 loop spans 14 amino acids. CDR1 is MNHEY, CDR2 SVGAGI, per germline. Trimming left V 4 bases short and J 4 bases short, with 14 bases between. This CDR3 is CASSSIEGAYEQYF. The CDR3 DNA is TGTGCCAGCAGTTCCATCGAGGGCGCGTACGAGCAGTACTTC.

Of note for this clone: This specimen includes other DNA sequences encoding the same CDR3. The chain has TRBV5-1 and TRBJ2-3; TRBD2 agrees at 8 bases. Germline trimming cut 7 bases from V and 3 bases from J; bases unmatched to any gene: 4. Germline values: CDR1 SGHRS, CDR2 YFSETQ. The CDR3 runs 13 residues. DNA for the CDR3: TGCGCCAGCGCAAGCGGGAGTACAGATACGCAGTATTTT. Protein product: CASASGSTDTQYF.

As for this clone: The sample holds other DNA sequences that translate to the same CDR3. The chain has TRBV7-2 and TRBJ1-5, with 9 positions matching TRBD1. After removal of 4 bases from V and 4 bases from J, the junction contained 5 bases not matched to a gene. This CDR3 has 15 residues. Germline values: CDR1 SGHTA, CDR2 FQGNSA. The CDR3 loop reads CASSSGQGLNQPQHF. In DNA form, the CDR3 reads TGTGCCAGCAGCTCGGGACAGGGTCTGAATCAGCCCCAGCATTTT.